Listed below are T cell receptor beta chains from one sample, sequenced in a study of blood T cell repertoires in COVID-19. The data were produced by immunoSEQ multiplex PCR, yet TCRdb's version contains in-frame clones alone and is incomplete. The profile covers hundreds of thousands of clones, with around 84% appearing a single time and about 1.5% taken by the ten largest. The sample was PBMCs or T cells enriched from blood (not recorded which). The receptors shown here come from a woman in her forties or fifties who had recovered from COVID-19. CDR3s include the opening cysteine and the closing phenylalanine or tryptophan. A D gene is named only where the DNA matches it firmly.

d_gene	len	j_gene	v_gene	CDR3nt	CDR3aa
.	16	TRBJ1-4	TRBV19	TGTGCCAGTAGGAGGGACATAGGAACAACTAATGAAAAACTGTTTTTT	CASRRDIGTTNEKLFF
.	12	TRBJ2-7	TRBV25-1	TGTGCCTCGAGCGGAAACTCCTACGAGCAGTACTTC	CASSGNSYEQYF
.	12	TRBJ2-7	TRBV30	TGTGCCTGGGGACCCAACGGGGTCGAGCAGTACTTC	CAWGPNGVEQYF
TRBD1	14	TRBJ2-7	TRBV5-6	TGTGCCAGCAGGCCCGGGGACAGAACCTACGAGCAGTACTTC	CASRPGDRTYEQYF
TRBD1	16	TRBJ2-3	TRBV4-1	TGCGCCAGCAGCCGGGCGGACAGGGGGTACACAGATACGCAGTATTTT	CASSRADRGYTDTQYF
.	15	TRBJ1-5	TRBV6-1	TGTGCCAGCAGTGAGAAGGACAGAAGCAATCAGCCCCAGCATTTT	CASSEKDRSNQPQHF
.	14	TRBJ2-1	TRBV24-1	TGTGCCACCAGTGATAAGGGGGAAGGGGGTGAGCAGTTCTTC	CATSDKGEGGEQFF
.	15	TRBJ1-1	TRBV5-6	TGTGCCAGCAGCTTGCAAAGGAGGTGGAGCACTGAAGCTTTCTTT	CASSLQRRWSTEAFF
.	14	TRBJ2-2	TRBV24-1	TGTGCCACCATGGCGGGGTTAAACACCGGGGAGCTGTTTTTT	CATMAGLNTGELFF
TRBD1	14	TRBJ2-1	TRBV10-3	TGTGCCATCAGTGTACAGGGGGCTTACAATGAGCAGTTCTTC	CAISVQGAYNEQFF
.	15	TRBJ1-2	TRBV28	TGTGCCATCGACCGGTCGAAGGACAGTGTCTATGGCTACACCTTC	CAIDRSKDSVYGYTF
.	13	TRBJ1-4	TRBV7-2	TGTGCCAGCAGCCAGCGGGGGAATGAAAAACTGTTTTTT	CASSQRGNEKLFF
.	17	TRBJ1-3	TRBV7-2	TGTGCCAGCAGCCTGAGGACATCGACAGCCTCTGGAAACACCATATATTTT	CASSLRTSTASGNTIYF
TRBD1	16	TRBJ2-6	TRBV5-1	TGCGCCAGCAGCGCGGGACAGGGAGCCGGGGCCAACGTCCTGACTTTC	CASSAGQGAGANVLTF
.	15	TRBJ1-3	TRBV6-5	TGTGCCAGCAGTTACCTCCCAGGGGCTGGAAACACCATATATTTT	CASSYLPGAGNTIYF
.	13	TRBJ2-1	TRBV28	TGTGCCAGCAGTTTAATATTTCGCAGTGAGCAGTTCTTC	CASSLIFRSEQFF
.	14	TRBJ1-2	TRBV6-2/TRBV6-3	TGTGCCAGCAGCCCCGTAGGGGTATCCTATGGCTACACCTTC	CASSPVGVSYGYTF